The 31 T cell receptor beta chains below all came from one sample that was sequenced in a study of cytomegalovirus exposure and HLA in healthy donors. The PCR used 60 Vbeta and 13 Jbeta primers. Measured with immunoSEQ multiplex PCR; TCRdb has only the in-frame clones, and not every one. This repertoire shows around 120,000 clones, approximately 68% found once; its top ten account for roughly 1.6%. Input material: PBMCs. These receptors came from a man younger than 45 in good health and CMV-seropositive.

The chain couples TRBV5-1 to TRBJ2-3, with TRBD2 as a possible D gene (6 bases). The germline gives CDR1 SGHRS, CDR2 YFSETQ. The ends were cut back, 1 base at V and 2 bases at J, with 8 bases in the middle. CDR3 size: 14 residues. DNA for the CDR3: TGCGCCAGCAGCTTGCGGGGGACCACAGATACGCAGTATTTT. This encodes CASSLRGTTDTQYF.

The CDR3 loop is CASGPDSPNQPQHF. The CDR3 nucleotides read TGTGCCAGCGGACCGGACAGTCCCAATCAGCCCCAGCATTTT. V and J are TRBV7-2 and TRBJ1-5; TRBD1 is a possible D gene (6 bases). Germline lookup yields CDR1 SGHTA and CDR2 FQGNSA. There are 14 residues in the CDR3. Trimming took off 8 bases at V and 3 bases at J, with 14 bases between the two ends.

This clone was recorded only once. J is TRBJ2-1 and V is TRBV7-3, with 7 bases lining up with TRBD2. This CDR3 contains 14 residues. V was pared by 2 bases and J by 8 bases, with 6 bases of the junction left unmatched. Germline V gene lookup returns CDR1 SGHTA and CDR2 FQGTGA. DNA for the CDR3: TGTGCCAGCAGCTTATTGGAGCGGGGAGATGAGCAGTTCTTC. It translates to CASSLLERGDEQFF.

This chain links TRBV4-2 with TRBJ2-6; D remains ambiguous. The V end lost 0 bases, the J end lost 0 bases, and 6 bases lay between the germline ends. The germline gives CDR1 LGHNA, CDR2 YNFKEQ. CDR3 length: 16 residues. CDR3 protein: CASSQERGSGANVLTF. The CDR3, as DNA: TGTGCCAGCAGCCAAGAGCGAGGCTCTGGGGCCAACGTCCTGACTTTC.

V gene TRBV21-1 combines with J gene TRBJ1-2. TRBV21-1 is a pseudogene segment. The CDR3 spans 15 residues. In DNA form, the CDR3 reads TGTGCCAGCAGCAAACCTCCCCGTGACTTAGTTAAAAACACCTTC. Its translation is CASSKPPRDLVKNTF.

This chain links TRBV19 with TRBJ2-7; 9 bases are shared with TRBD2. Unmatched junction bases numbered 22, after V lost 3 bases and J lost 4 bases. Germline V gene data show CDR1 as LNHDA and CDR2 as SQIVND (reference sequence). This CDR3 region has 20 residues. The CDR3 region is CASSILFASGTTLWPYEQYF. The CDR3, as DNA: TGTGCCAGTAGTATTTTGTTCGCTAGCGGGACCACTTTATGGCCTTACGAGCAGTACTTC. Looking up the rest from reference TRBV19 and TRBJ2-7 gives the full variable domain: DGGITQSPKYLFRKEGQNVTLSCEQNLNHDAMYWYRQDPGQGLRLIYYSQIVNDFQKGDIAEGYSVSREKKESFPLTVTSAQKNPTAFYLCASSILFASGTTLWPYEQYFGPGTRLTVT.

V gene TRBV6-6 combines with J gene TRBJ1-4, with TRBD1 identical over 7 bases. CDR1 is MNHNY, CDR2 SVGAGI, per germline (reference sequence). The CDR3 runs 14 residues. Trimming cost V 6 bases and J 8 bases; bases outside gene matches: 9. CDR3 nucleotide sequence: TGTGCCAGCAGCAACAGGGGCTCGGGGGAAAAACTGTTTTTT. This encodes CASSNRGSGEKLFF.

This clone was seen a handful of times. CDR3 sequence (DNA): TGTGCCAGCAGCCAAGATATAATAGGGGATTATGGCTACACCTTC. Translation gives CASSQDIIGDYGYTF. The chain carries TRBV14 and TRBJ1-2; D perhaps matches TRBD1 (5 bases). V lost 0 bases and J 5 bases, leaving 13 bases between the germline ends. The CDR3 runs 15 residues. CDR1 and CDR2 (germline): SGHDN, FVKESK.

This clone was recorded a few times. The CDR3 sequence is CSALMAGLEFFGNEQFF. CDR3 nucleotide sequence: TGCAGCGCCTTGATGGCAGGGTTGGAGTTTTTCGGCAATGAGCAGTTCTTC. The chain is built from TRBV29-1 and TRBJ2-1; a possible D gene is TRBD1 (5 bases). This CDR3 is built from 17 residues. Trimming stripped 7 bases from V and 6 bases from J, with 28 bases between. Per the germline V gene, CDR1 is SQVTM and CDR2 is ANQGSEA.

This clone came up a few times. This chain joins TRBV6-1 and TRBJ2-7, with 8 bases matching TRBD1. V gave up 7 bases and J gave up 6 bases; unmatched junction bases: 11. The CDR3 covers 14 residues. Germline V gene data show CDR1 as MNHNS and CDR2 as SASEGT. This chain's CDR3 is CASTDRGDSGEQYF. CDR3 coding DNA: TGTGCCAGCACCGACAGGGGCGATTCTGGCGAGCAGTACTTC.

This rearrangement joins TRBV2 to TRBJ2-7; 12 positions agree with TRBD2. There are 16 residues in the CDR3. Per germline, CDR1 SNHLY and CDR2 FYNNEI. With 6 bases clipped from V and 0 bases from J, the junction kept 6 bases outside the gene matches. The CDR3 is CASSPGLAGRSYEQYF. As DNA, the CDR3 is TGTGCCAGCAGCCCCGGACTAGCGGGACGCTCCTACGAGCAGTACTTC.

The rearrangement links TRBV15 to TRBJ2-2; 9 nucleotides align to TRBD2. The CDR3 has 16 residues. Germline loops: CDR1 LNHNV, CDR2 YYDKDF (reference sequence). V lost 2 bases to trimming and J lost 6 bases; unmatched junction nucleotides: 7. CDR3 bases: TGTGCCACCAGCAGAAAGGGGACTAGCAGCCCCGGGGAGCTGTTTTTT. Amino acids: CATSRKGTSSPGELFF.

V gene TRBV28 combines with J gene TRBJ1-4; tentative D call: TRBD1 (5 bases). Germline CDR1 is MDHEN and CDR2 is SYDVKM. This CDR3 comprises 15 residues. Trimming stripped 2 bases from V and 7 bases from J, with 14 bases between. The CDR3 coding sequence is TGTGCCAGCAGTTTAGGGGCAGCCGGGGGTGAAAAACTGTTTTTT. Translated: CASSLGAAGGEKLFF.

The rearrangement uses TRBV11-1 and TRBJ1-2; TRBD1 matches at 12 bases. J gave up 6 bases and V 3 bases, and 5 bases lay outside the gene matches. The CDR3 runs to 15 residues. Germline assignment: CDR1 SGHAT and CDR2 FQDESV (reference sequence). The CDR3 here is CASSLRDRGRHGYTF. CDR3 coding DNA: TGTGCCAGCAGCTTGCGGGACAGGGGGCGGCATGGCTACACCTTC.

V and J are TRBV6-5 and TRBJ2-7; D gene ambiguous. The V and J ends lost 4 bases and 2 bases respectively, with 12 bases between them. Germline lookup yields CDR1 MNHEY and CDR2 SVGAGI. The CDR3 runs 14 residues. The CDR3 region is CASSLAAETYEQYF. The CDR3 DNA reads TGTGCCAGCAGTTTAGCCGCGGAAACCTACGAGCAGTACTTC.

This chain joins TRBV11-3 and TRBJ2-1; possibly TRBD2 for D (5 bases). The ends were cut back, 5 bases at V and 9 bases at J, with 11 bases in the middle. The CDR3 is 12 amino acids. Germline V lookup: CDR1 SGHNT, CDR2 YENEEA. The CDR3 DNA follows: TGTGCCAGCAGCCAGTCGGGAACTGAGCAGTTCTTC. Its protein product is CASSQSGTEQFF. Based on the CDR3 plus reference TRBV11-3 and TRBJ2-1, the full variable domain is EAGVVQSPRYKIIEKKQPVAFWCNPISGHNTLYWYLQNLGQGPELLIRYENEEAVDDSQLPKDRFSAERLKGVDSTLKIQPAELGDSAVYLCASSQSGTEQFFGPGTRLTVL.

The J gene is TRBJ1-2, the V gene TRBV10-2, with 10 nucleotides matching TRBD1. The CDR3 covers 14 residues. Trimming cost V 6 bases and J 2 bases; bases outside gene matches: 3. The germline V gene has CDR1 WSHSY and CDR2 SAAADI. The DNA of the CDR3 is TGCGCCAGCAGGAGGGGACAGGGGAACTATGGCTACACCTTC. This codes for CASRRGQGNYGYTF.

This clone was seen a few times. The J gene is TRBJ1-1, the V gene TRBV19; possible D gene TRBD1, 5 bases. CDR3 length: 15 amino acids. Trimming took 7 bases from V and 4 from J, leaving 19 bases between them. CDR1 and CDR2 from the germline V gene are LNHDA and SQIVND (reference sequence). This CDR3 is CASKSSPGGSTEAFF. CDR3 nucleotides: TGTGCCAGTAAATCTTCTCCCGGGGGTAGCACTGAAGCTTTCTTT.

The gene calls are TRBV29-1 and TRBJ2-3; 9 bases are shared with TRBD2. Trimming cost V 7 bases and J 3 bases; bases outside gene matches: 8. This CDR3 contains 14 residues. Germline V lookup: CDR1 SQVTM, CDR2 ANQGSEA. The CDR3 spells CSAEGSGRTDTQYF. CDR3 in DNA: TGCAGCGCCGAGGGTAGCGGGAGAACAGATACGCAGTATTTT.

This sequence joins TRBV5-1 and TRBJ2-7; 12 bases are a match to TRBD2. The germline V gene has CDR1 SGHRS and CDR2 YFSETQ. Germline trimming cut 8 bases from V and 2 bases from J; bases unmatched to any gene: 2. The CDR3 has 13 residues. The CDR3 sequence is CASRTSGTYEQYF. In DNA form, the CDR3 reads TGCGCCAGTAGGACTAGCGGGACCTACGAGCAGTACTTC.

The genes are TRBV2 and TRBJ1-2; TRBD1 matches at 10 bases. The V and J ends lost 5 bases and 6 bases, in that order; junction bases with no gene match: 6. Looked up from germline, CDR1 is SNHLY and CDR2 is FYNNEI. The CDR3 totals 14 residues. CDR3: CASSRQGAIDGYTF. CDR3 nucleotide sequence: TGTGCCAGCAGTCGACAGGGGGCAATCGATGGCTACACCTTC.

The J gene is TRBJ2-7, the V gene TRBV6-5, with D perhaps TRBD1 (5 bases). The V end was cut by 4 bases, the J end by 1 base, with 11 bases between. Germline values: CDR1 MNHEY, CDR2 SVGAGI. The CDR3 runs 14 residues. In DNA form, the CDR3 reads TGTGCCAGCAGTTTGACAGTCGGGTCCTACGAGCAGTACTTC. The encoded protein is CASSLTVGSYEQYF.

V and J are TRBV7-6 and TRBJ2-1, with TRBD2 matching over 10 bases. V lost 5 bases to trimming and J lost 7 bases; unmatched junction nucleotides: 11. Per the germline V gene, CDR1 is SGHVS and CDR2 is FNYEAQ. The CDR3 has 16 amino acids. DNA of the CDR3: TGTGCCAGCAGCCGACCAGCGGGAGGGCCTGTAAATGAGCAGTTCTTC. This translates into CASSRPAGGPVNEQFF. The full variable domain, with the rest looked up from reference TRBV7-6 and TRBJ2-1, is GAGVSQSPRYKVTKRGQDVALRCDPISGHVSLYWYRQALGQGPEFLTYFNYEAQQDKSGLPNDRFSAERPEGSISTLTIQRTEQRDSAMYRCASSRPAGGPVNEQFFGPGTRLTVL.

This clone was seen once. V and J are TRBV5-1 and TRBJ2-1, with D maybe TRBD1 (5 bases). Trimming shortened V by 3 bases and J by 4 bases, and 11 bases separated the two germline ends. Germline CDR1 reads SGHRS; CDR2 reads YFSETQ. The CDR3 length is 14 residues. CDR3 amino acids: CASSSQGLYNEQFF. CDR3 sequence (DNA): TGCGCCAGCAGCTCTCAGGGTCTTTACAATGAGCAGTTCTTC.

V usage is TRBV7-9 and J usage is TRBJ2-1; D may be TRBD1 (5 bases). Trimming pared 2 bases from V and 7 bases from J, leaving 12 bases between. CDR1 is SEHNR, CDR2 FQNEAQ, per germline (reference sequence). This CDR3 is 14 amino acids long. The CDR3 loop is CASSLSQGGNEQFF. CDR3 DNA: TGTGCCAGCAGCTTAAGTCAGGGTGGGAATGAGCAGTTCTTC. Combining the CDR3 with reference TRBV7-9 and TRBJ2-1 gives the whole variable domain DTGVSQNPRHKITKRGQNVTFRCDPISEHNRLYWYRQTLGQGPEFLTYFQNEAQLEKSRLLSDRFSAERPKGSFSTLEIQRTEQGDSAMYLCASSLSQGGNEQFFGPGTRLTVL.

This rearrangement joins TRBV15 to TRBJ1-1; TRBD1 is a possible D gene (5 bases). V was cut by 1 base and J by 6 bases, with 9 bases left in between. CDR1 and CDR2 (germline): LNHNV, YYDKDF (reference sequence). There are 13 residues in the CDR3. The CDR3 coding sequence is TGTGCCACCAGCAGAGTGGCAGGGTCTGAAGCTTTCTTT. Encoded protein: CATSRVAGSEAFF.

This clone was observed a single time. This sequence joins TRBV5-1 and TRBJ2-3, with a possible D match to TRBD2 (6 bases). V was trimmed by 0 bases and J by 4 bases, leaving 12 bases between them. The CDR3 extends over 15 amino acids. Per the germline V gene, CDR1 is SGHRS and CDR2 is YFSETQ. The CDR3 is CASSLVPSAPDTQYF. CDR3 DNA sequence: TGCGCCAGCAGCTTGGTTCCTAGCGCTCCAGATACGCAGTATTTT.

This clone was recorded once. This sequence joins TRBV28 and TRBJ2-2, with 9 bases identical to TRBD1. The CDR3 runs to 18 residues. Germline values: CDR1 MDHEN, CDR2 SYDVKM. J lost 1 base, V lost 5 bases, and 11 bases had no gene match. CDR3 nucleotides: TGTGCCAGCAGTCCATCGGGACAGGGAAGAGGGAACACCGGGGAGCTGTTTTTT. The encoded protein is CASSPSGQGRGNTGELFF.

V is TRBV29-1 and J is TRBJ1-2, with 7 bases matching TRBD1. The CDR3 is 13 amino acids. In germline, CDR1 is SQVTM, CDR2 ANQGSEA. V lost 2 bases and J lost 7; bases outside the gene matches: 7. In nucleotides, the CDR3 is TGCAGCGTTGAAAAAGGGGGCGCGCGTGGCTACACCTTC. Its protein product is CSVEKGGARGYTF.

This clone has a handful of counts. The chain couples TRBV19 to TRBJ2-3; no firm D call. The CDR3 totals 17 residues. V lost 2 bases, J lost 0 bases, and 15 bases lay in between. The germline CDR1 and CDR2 sequences are LNHDA and SQIVND (reference sequence). The CDR3 sequence is CASSIKPPSTSTDTQYF. CDR3 bases: TGTGCCAGTAGTATAAAGCCGCCAAGTACTAGCACAGATACGCAGTATTTT.

CDR3: CSVELTTSGGGTQYF. The CDR3 DNA follows: TGCAGCGTTGAATTGACGACTAGCGGAGGGGGTACGCAGTATTTT. The chain recombines TRBV29-1 with TRBJ2-3; 9 bases are shared with TRBD2. After removal of 2 bases from V and 8 bases from J, the junction contained 11 bases not matched to a gene. The CDR3 length is 15 residues. The germline gives CDR1 SQVTM, CDR2 ANQGSEA.